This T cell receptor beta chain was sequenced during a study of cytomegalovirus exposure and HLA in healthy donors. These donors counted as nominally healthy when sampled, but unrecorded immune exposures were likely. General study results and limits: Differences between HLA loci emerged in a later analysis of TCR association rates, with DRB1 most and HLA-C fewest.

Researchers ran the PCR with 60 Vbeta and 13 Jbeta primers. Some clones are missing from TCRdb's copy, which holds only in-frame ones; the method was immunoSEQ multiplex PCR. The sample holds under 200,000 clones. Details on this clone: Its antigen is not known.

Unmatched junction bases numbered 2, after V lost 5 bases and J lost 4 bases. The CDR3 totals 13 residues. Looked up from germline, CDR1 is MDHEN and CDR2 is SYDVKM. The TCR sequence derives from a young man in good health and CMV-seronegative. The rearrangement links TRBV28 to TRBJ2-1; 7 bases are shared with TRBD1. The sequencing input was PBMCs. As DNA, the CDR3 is TGTGCCAGCAGTCCGGGACAGTACAATGAGCAGTTCTTC. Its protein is CASSPGQYNEQFF.